This TCR beta chain was observed in a study of blood T cell repertoires in COVID-19 (TCRdb year 2020). Study-level background: Samples from collaborators originated in the United States, Italy and Spain and spanned both the acute and convalescent phases of COVID-19. A de-identified subject ID, COVID-19 status, age in years and sex were almost always included in the sample metadata. A freely available public database, intended as a resource for researchers studying the immune response to SARS-CoV-2, is where the repertoires were released. Subjects who had been exposed to COVID-19, were actively infected with it, or had recovered from it provided the deeply sampled blood TCRbeta repertoires that made up the dataset. The prospective study material was composed of cDNA or gDNA derived from T cells, B-cell-depleted T cells, or PBMCs. Where HLA class I and class II types were available, the types were taken from metadata supplied by the sample provider, not from assay-based typing. Samples came from the ongoing ImmuneRACE study (first 160 participants) plus 1,254 subjects from 6 global collaborators. Here is what the overall study found, with its caveats: The quantity of clinical and demographic metadata differed by source and by participant and was supplied without curation.

The collaborating institutions used their own protocols to collect whole blood in K2EDTA tubes. For TCRbeta analysis, collaborator samples were shipped as frozen whole blood, as isolated PBMCs, or as DNA extracted from either sample type. Unmatched junction bases come to 11, with V trimmed by 4 bases and J by 7 bases. Sequences SQVTM (CDR1) and ANQGSEA (CDR2) are obtained from the germline V gene. The CDR3 contains 15 residues, cysteine and phenylalanine counted. Only CDR3 DNA is held: 45 bases, read in frame from base 1. TCRbeta CDR3 regions were amplified from genomic DNA using the immunoSEQ Assay, a bias-controlled multiplex PCR. In the original analysis: Nucleated cell counts per sample were estimated from amplification of reference gene primers within the assay. To quantify the absolute abundance of each unique TCRbeta CDR3 rearrangement, sequence reads were collapsed and filtered. For each sample, productive Simpson clonality was calculated as the square root of Simpson's diversity index over productive rearrangements. TCRdb took this table from immuneACCESS and kept in-frame rearrangements with V and J called. Such tables lack part of the clones; where checked against another copy, unresolved V genes explain under half of the gap, and the rest is unexplained. V, J and clone size derive from that table, while D and trimming were established from the DNA sequence. This sample lists 38,000 or so clones; 75% to 90% were detected once. The leading ten clones occupy around 44% of the sample.

Points on this clone: No cognate antigen has been identified for it. No base qualities exist here, and no much larger clone lies one base off it.

The sample was peripheral blood. This TCR was sampled from a human donor in a cohort sampled during active or convalescent COVID-19. The donor label of this sample is uncertain. This sequence uses TRBV29-1 and TRBJ2-1, with 9 middle bases fitting TRBD2. The CDR3 amino acid sequence is: CSVAPGTSMVNEQFF. The bases are TGCAGCGTTGCCCCCGGGACTAGCATGGTTAATGAGCAGTTCTTC.